This is a list of T cell receptor beta chains from one sample in a study of blood T cell repertoires in COVID-19. Assay used: immunoSEQ multiplex PCR; TCRdb lists only in-frame clones, some missing. The sample yields roughly 91,000 clones, over 80% seen once. The sequencing sample was made of peripheral blood. These receptors were obtained from a man between 65 and 85 years old with active or convalescent COVID-19. CDR3s include the opening cysteine and the closing phenylalanine or tryptophan. A D gene is named only where the DNA matches it firmly. Clone size appears in some rows only: once, few, many, or a class for an expanded clone.

>TRBJ1-4|TRBV5-1|TRBD1|NA
TGCGCCAGCAGCCCCGGGACAGGGGGAAACGAAAAACTGTTTTTT
CASSPGTGGNEKLFF
>TRBJ2-1|TRBV29-1|NA|NA
TGCAGCGTTGAAGGTTTCGCTCAGGGTTACAATGAGCAGTTCTTC
CSVEGFAQGYNEQFF
>TRBJ1-2|TRBV18|TRBD1|NA
TGTGCCAGCTCACCACATATTAAGGAGACAGGGGCCTATGGCTACACCTTC
CASSPHIKETGAYGYTF
>TRBJ1-2|TRBV19|TRBD1|NA
TGTGCCAGTAAGAGGTCAGGGGGGATGAGTGGCTACACCTTC
CASKRSGGMSGYTF
>TRBJ2-5|TRBV5-6|TRBD1|NA
TGTGCCAGCAGCTACGCGCCGGGACAGGGGATGGAGACCCAGTACTTC
CASSYAPGQGMETQYF
>TRBJ2-3|TRBV7-8|NA|NA
TGTGCCAGCAGCCCTCGAAACTCGTACAGAAGCACAGATACGCAGTATTTT
CASSPRNSYRSTDTQYF
>TRBJ2-5|TRBV3-1/TRBV3-2|NA|NA
TGTGCCAGCAGCCATTTCCAGGGTCTCAGGACCCAGTACTTC
CASSHFQGLRTQYF
>TRBJ2-1|TRBV24-1|TRBD2|NA
TGTGCCACCAGTGATCCTAGCGGGGGCTCCTACAATGAGCAGTTCTTC
CATSDPSGGSYNEQFF
>TRBJ2-1|TRBV7-2|TRBD2|NA
TGTGCCAGCAGCTTCGGGACTAGAGGTTTCTACAATGAGCAGTTCTTC
CASSFGTRGFYNEQFF
>TRBJ1-1|TRBV7-9|TRBD1|NA
TGTGCCAGCAGCCCCGGGACAGGAGGATTCACTGAAGCTTTCTTT
CASSPGTGGFTEAFF
>TRBJ1-1|TRBV28|NA|NA
TGTGCCAGCAGTTTAACCCAGGGGTGGACTGAAGCTTTCTTT
CASSLTQGWTEAFF
>TRBJ1-5|TRBV12-1|NA|NA
NA
CASSFVGVGNQPQHF
>TRBJ1-3|TRBV4-3|NA|NA
TGCGCCAGCAGCCGGGAGTGGACCTCTGGAAACACCATATATTTT
CASSREWTSGNTIYF
>TRBJ2-1|TRBV7-2|TRBD2|few
TGTGCCAGCAGCGCACTAGCGGGGAGCTCCTACAATGAGCAGTTCTTC
CASSALAGSSYNEQFF
>TRBJ1-3|TRBV18|TRBD1|NA
TGTGCCAGCTCACCAGACAGGGGGTATGGAAACACCATATATTTT
CASSPDRGYGNTIYF
>TRBJ1-5|TRBV12-3/TRBV12-4|NA|NA
TGTGCCAGCAGTTTCTGGCGCAATCAGCCCCAGCATTTT
CASSFWRNQPQHF
>TRBJ1-1|TRBV28|NA|NA
TGTGCCAGCAGTTTGGGGGGGGCTGGTGACACTGAAGCTTTCTTT
CASSLGGAGDTEAFF
>TRBJ1-4|TRBV19|NA|NA
TGTGCCAGTAGTACTTCCCCGGGACAAGCTAATGAAAAACTGTTTTTT
CASSTSPGQANEKLFF
>TRBJ2-7|TRBV28|NA|few
TGTGCCAGCAGTTTAGGGGAAACAGGTCACTCCTACGAGCAGTACTTC
CASSLGETGHSYEQYF
>TRBJ2-1|TRBV5-6|NA|NA
TGTGCCAGCAGCTTGGGGCGGGGGCGGAATGAGCAGTTCTTC
CASSLGRGRNEQFF
>TRBJ2-5|TRBV27|TRBD2|NA
TGTGCCAGCAGTTCACGACTAGCGGGGTCTCAAGAGACCCAGTACTTC
CASSSRLAGSQETQYF
>TRBJ1-4|TRBV28|NA|NA
TGTGCCAGCAGTTTACTGGGTGGGCGGGGAGCTAATGAAAAACTGTTTTTT
CASSLLGGRGANEKLFF
>TRBJ1-2|TRBV12-3/TRBV12-4|NA|NA
TGTGCCAGCAGTTTAAGCGATGGCTACACCTTC
CASSLSDGYTF
>TRBJ2-5|TRBV9|TRBD2|NA
TGTGCCAGCAGCTTAACCCATGCGGGGGAGCGGGAGACCCAGTACTTC
CASSLTHAGERETQYF
>TRBJ2-3|TRBV5-1|TRBD1|NA
TGCGCCAGCAGCTTGGCCGGGACAGGGGGGACAGATACGCAGTATTTT
CASSLAGTGGTDTQYF
>TRBJ2-3|TRBV11-2|NA|once
TGTGCCAGCAGCGAAAACCTAAGGACAGTTAGCACAGATACGCAGTATTTT
CASSENLRTVSTDTQYF
>TRBJ1-4|TRBV6-5|NA|few
TGTGCCAGCAGTTATACAGGGCCAACTAATGAAAAACTGTTTTTT
CASSYTGPTNEKLFF
>TRBJ2-2|TRBV5-1|NA|NA
TGCGCCAGCAGCCCACTAGGGAACACCGGGGAGCTGTTTTTT
CASSPLGNTGELFF
>TRBJ2-5|TRBV28|TRBD2|NA
TGTGCCAGCAGTCCCTCGGGGGGGCAAGAGACCCAGTACTTC
CASSPSGGQETQYF
>TRBJ2-5|TRBV7-8|NA|NA
TGTGCCAGCAGCTCGAGAGGCGAGACCCAGTACTTC
CASSSRGETQYF
>TRBJ1-1|TRBV19|NA|NA
TGTGCCAGTAGTATTGGGGCAGCGAACACTGAAGCTTTCTTT
CASSIGAANTEAFF
>TRBJ1-1|TRBV11-2|NA|NA
TGTGCCAGCAGCCGGGGGACTGAAGCTTTCTTT
CASSRGTEAFF
>TRBJ1-6|TRBV28|NA|once
TGTGCCAGCACCACCTGGCGGGGAACTTCGAATTCACCCCTCCACTTT
CASTTWRGTSNSPLHF
>TRBJ1-2|TRBV2|NA|few
TGTGCCAGCAAGAGGGAAAACTATGGCTACACCTTC
CASKRENYGYTF
>TRBJ2-5|TRBV7-7|TRBD1|NA
TGTGCTAGCAGCTCGACAGGGGATACGGAGACCCAGTACTTC
CASSSTGDTETQYF
>TRBJ1-1|TRBV6-5|NA|NA
TGTGCCAGCAGTCCCTACGGAGGGATGAACACTGAAGCTTTCTTT
CASSPYGGMNTEAFF
>TRBJ1-1|TRBV19|NA|NA
TGTGCCAGCCCCATCGGGGGGGTGTTGGGTACTGAAGCTTTCTTT
CASPIGGVLGTEAFF
>TRBJ2-3|TRBV9|TRBD2|NA
TGTGCCAGCAGCGTAGTTGCGGGGGAAGCAGATACGCAGTATTTT
CASSVVAGEADTQYF
>TRBJ2-3|TRBV3-1/TRBV3-2|TRBD2|NA
TGTGCCAGCAGCCGAGGCGGTACGGGGGGAGTCACAGATACGCAGTATTTT
CASSRGGTGGVTDTQYF
>TRBJ1-6|TRBV7-2|TRBD1|NA
TGTGCCAGCACCGGGACAGGGGCTAATTCACCCCTCCACTTT
CASTGTGANSPLHF
>TRBJ1-1|TRBV11-3|NA|NA
TGTGCCAGCAGCTTGAACCCCCAGGGGATGAACACTGAAGCTTTCTTT
CASSLNPQGMNTEAFF
>TRBJ1-2|TRBV30|NA|NA
TGTGCCTGGACCGACCCAAGGAGGGCTGGCTACACCTTC
CAWTDPRRAGYTF
>TRBJ2-1|TRBV7-2|NA|NA
TGTGCCAGCAGCTCATTAGCAGGCGGGGGCAATTACAATGAGCAGTTCTTC
CASSSLAGGGNYNEQFF
>TRBJ2-3|TRBV30|NA|NA
TGTGCCCGGTCTCAGGAGGGAGGCACAGATACGCAGTATTTT
CARSQEGGTDTQYF
>TRBJ2-7|TRBV6-5|NA|NA
TGTGCCAGCAGGAATGCGGGGAGCTCCTACGAGCAGTACTTC
CASRNAGSSYEQYF
>TRBJ2-7|TRBV11-2|TRBD1|NA
TGTGCCAGCAGCCCCCTAAGACAGGGATGGCACGAGCAGTACTTC
CASSPLRQGWHEQYF
>TRBJ2-2|TRBV7-3|TRBD2|once
TGTGCCAGCAGCTCTGGGAGGGCCGGGGAGCTGTTTTTT
CASSSGRAGELFF
>TRBJ2-3|TRBV29-1|NA|NA
TGCAGCGTTGATGCTGGGGCCCTAAGGACAGATACGCAGTATTTT
CSVDAGALRTDTQYF
>TRBJ2-5|TRBV5-1|NA|NA
TGCGCCAGCAGCTTCCAGGGCGGGGAAACCCAGTACTTC
CASSFQGGETQYF
>TRBJ1-1|TRBV6-2/TRBV6-3|TRBD1|NA
TGTGCCAGCAGTTCGACAGGGAGCACTGAAGCTTTCTTT
CASSSTGSTEAFF
>TRBJ1-1|TRBV2|TRBD1|NA
TGTGCCAGGCGAAAGACAGGGGGAGGAGACACTGAAGCTTTCTTT
CARRKTGGGDTEAFF
>TRBJ1-1|TRBV3-1/TRBV3-2|NA|NA
TGTGCCAGCAGCTCGGCGCAGGTAGGTACTGAAGCTTTCTTT
CASSSAQVGTEAFF
>TRBJ2-1|TRBV29-1|TRBD2|few
TGCAGCGTTGAATTGTCGGGGGGGCTTACTGAGCAGTTCTTC
CSVELSGGLTEQFF
>TRBJ2-1|TRBV10-3|NA|NA
TGTGCCATCAGGGCCGGGGATGAGCAGTTCTTC
CAIRAGDEQFF